Below, one T cell receptor (beta chain) is given with its context. Its matching antigen is unknown. TCRdb's table, derived via immunoSEQ multiplex PCR, lists solely in-frame clones and lacks some. The table records 250,000 to 300,000 clones, 94% of them present only once. This sample was included in a study of T cell responses to AZD1222 COVID-19 vaccine. General study findings and limits: Repertoire sampling happened only post peak T cell response. In a largely white British group with more females than males, clonal diversity was possibly underestimated. Unmutated variant regions are reportedly targeted by nearly half of spike-specific TCRs.

V shed 8 bases and J shed 4 bases, with 14 bases lying between them. Germline CDR1 MNHEY, CDR2 SVGAGI. This CDR3 has 13 residues. The sample in question was peripheral blood, obtained 28 days after the second AZD1222 dose. This receptor was obtained from an adult who received the AZD1222 COVID-19 vaccine. The gene calls are TRBV6-5 and TRBJ2-5; TRBD1 is a possible D gene (5 bases). The CDR3 region has the DNA TGTGCCAGCTGGGGCAGGGTCCGAGAGACCCAGTACTTC. Translating it yields CASWGRVRETQYF.